The 20 T cell receptor beta chains below all came from one sample that was sequenced in a study of cytomegalovirus exposure and HLA in healthy donors. PCR employed 60 Vbeta and 13 Jbeta primers. Using immunoSEQ multiplex PCR, the repertoire was profiled, and TCRdb retains in-frame clones only, with some absent. The sample lists roughly 150,000 clones, around four fifths occurring once. The sequencing input was PBMCs. These receptors all come from a man in his late teens or twenties in good health and CMV-seropositive.

V gene TRBV9 combines with J gene TRBJ2-5; tentatively, D is TRBD1 (6 bases). Germline assignment: CDR1 SGDLS and CDR2 YYNGEE. The V end lost 4 bases, the J end lost 0 bases, and 13 bases lay between the germline ends. The CDR3 length is 15 residues. The DNA of the CDR3 is TGTGCCAGCAGCAAAAGGCAGGGGAACCAAGAGACCCAGTACTTC. Its protein is CASSKRQGNQETQYF.

The CDR3 reads CASRTSDRATEAFF. The CDR3 DNA reads as TGTGCCAGCAGAACCTCGGACAGGGCCACTGAAGCTTTCTTT. This chain connects TRBV28 to TRBJ1-1, with TRBD1 matching over 8 bases. CDR3 size: 14 residues. Germline V gives CDR1 MDHEN, CDR2 SYDVKM. V lost 6 bases, J lost 4 bases, and 7 bases stayed unmatched.

This chain uses TRBV14 with TRBJ2-1; a possible D gene is TRBD2 (6 bases). Germline values: CDR1 SGHDN, CDR2 FVKESK. This CDR3 region has 17 residues. The V end lost 0 bases, the J end lost 6 bases, and 18 bases lay between the germline ends. CDR3 amino acids: CASSQDPDYSPINEQFF. DNA of the CDR3: TGTGCCAGCAGCCAAGATCCGGACTATAGCCCGATCAATGAGCAGTTCTTC.

This chain joins TRBV19 and TRBJ1-5; 9 bases fit TRBD1. This CDR3 is built from 15 residues. Germline V gene data show CDR1 as LNHDA and CDR2 as SQIVND (reference sequence). Trimming took 3 bases from V and 7 from J; bases not matched to a gene: 7. For the CDR3, the DNA is TGTGCCAGTAGTATGGTGCTCACAGGGGGCCAGCCCCAGCATTTT. Translating gives CASSMVLTGGQPQHF.

The count of this clone is one. The chain recombines TRBV19 with TRBJ2-7; D is uncertain. The ends were cut back, 5 bases at V and 0 bases at J, with 17 bases in the middle. This CDR3 is built from 16 residues. CDR1 is LNHDA and CDR2 is SQIVND in the germline V gene (reference sequence). The chain's CDR3 is CASSPHLGRSSYEQYF. DNA of the CDR3: TGTGCCAGTAGTCCCCACCTGGGCCGAAGCTCCTACGAGCAGTACTTC.

J is TRBJ2-2 and V is TRBV2; D might be TRBD1 (5 bases). Trimming cost V 8 bases and J 8 bases, with 18 bases left between them. In germline, CDR1 is SNHLY, CDR2 FYNNEI. The CDR3 runs 14 residues. The CDR3 DNA sequence: TGTGCCAGCGGGGAAGGGGCTCTGGAAGGGGAGCTGTTTTTT. Protein: CASGEGALEGELFF.

V usage is TRBV19 and J usage is TRBJ2-7, with D perhaps matching TRBD2 (5 bases). Trimming cost V 4 bases and J 2 bases, with 15 bases left between them. CDR3 length: 15 amino acids. Germline values: CDR1 LNHDA, CDR2 SQIVND (reference sequence). CDR3 residues: CASSTLGSGTYEQYF. The DNA for the CDR3 is TGTGCCAGTAGTACGCTCGGCTCGGGGACCTACGAGCAGTACTTC.

The rearrangement links TRBV7-9 to TRBJ1-1; a weak D match, TRBD1 (6 bases). This CDR3 spans 15 amino acids. Germline assignment: CDR1 SEHNR and CDR2 FQNEAQ (reference sequence). The V gene lost 2 bases and the J gene lost 0 bases, with 10 bases spanning the gap. The CDR3 here is CASSLPQGLNTEAFF. The CDR3, as DNA: TGTGCCAGCAGCTTACCACAGGGTTTGAACACTGAAGCTTTCTTT.

The genes are TRBV30 and TRBJ2-1; 7 bases align to TRBD2. The trim removed 5 bases at V and 7 bases at J, leaving 17 bases unmatched. CDR3 length: 16 amino acids. Germline-derived CDR1 and CDR2 are GTSNPN and SVGIG (reference sequence). CDR3: CAWDRGISGTGNEQFF. The DNA for the CDR3 is TGTGCCTGGGACCGCGGGATAAGCGGGACCGGAAATGAGCAGTTCTTC.

This rearrangement joins TRBV27 to TRBJ2-1, with D possibly matching TRBD1 (6 bases). The CDR3 loop spans 14 amino acids. CDR1 and CDR2 (germline): MNHEY, SMNVEV (reference sequence). Trimming removed 8 bases from V and 2 bases from J, with 13 bases in between. The CDR3 here is CASGRDIAYNEQFF. The CDR3 DNA sequence: TGTGCCAGCGGACGGGACATCGCCTACAATGAGCAGTTCTTC.

The chain couples TRBV27 to TRBJ1-1, with D possibly being TRBD1 (6 bases). The germline V gene encodes CDR1 MNHEY and CDR2 SMNVEV (reference sequence). V was cut by 5 bases and J by 5 bases, with 18 bases left in between. The CDR3 loop spans 15 amino acids. CDR3 nucleotide sequence: TGTGCCAGCAGTCCCGCAGGGTGGGGGCCAACTGAAGCTTTCTTT. It specifies CASSPAGWGPTEAFF.

The chain is built from TRBV19 and TRBJ1-5, with 7 bases matching TRBD1. Per germline, CDR1 LNHDA and CDR2 SQIVND (reference sequence). Trimming at V came to 4 bases and at J to 6 bases, leaving 9 bases not matched to a gene. There are 15 residues in the CDR3. The CDR3 DNA follows: TGTGCCAGTAGTACTGGACAGGCGGTTGGTCAGCCCCAGCATTTT. Protein product: CASSTGQAVGQPQHF. Drawing the rest from reference TRBV19 and TRBJ1-5, the complete variable domain is DGGITQSPKYLFRKEGQNVTLSCEQNLNHDAMYWYRQDPGQGLRLIYYSQIVNDFQKGDIAEGYSVSREKKESFPLTVTSAQKNPTAFYLCASSTGQAVGQPQHFGDGTRLSIL.

The gene calls are TRBV5-4 and TRBJ2-7; maybe TRBD2 (6 bases). Germline V gene sequence: CDR1 SGHNT, CDR2 YYREEE (reference sequence). The CDR3 is 14 amino acids. V lost 3 bases, J lost 2 bases, and 12 bases lay in between. The CDR3 protein is CASSSGESAYEQYF. The CDR3 nucleotides read TGTGCCAGCAGCTCGGGGGAAAGCGCCTACGAGCAGTACTTC. Combining the CDR3 with reference TRBV5-4 and TRBJ2-7 gives the whole variable domain ETGVTQSPTHLIKTRGQQVTLRCSSQSGHNTVSWYQQALGQGPQFIFQYYREEENGRGNFPPRFSGLQFPNYSSELNVNALELDDSALYLCASSSGESAYEQYFGPGTRLTVT.

This clone was seen once. J is TRBJ1-2 and V is TRBV6-1; 9 bases align to TRBD1. V trimming: 5 bases; J trimming: 8 bases; junction bases outside the gene matches: 9. Germline V CDR1 and CDR2: MNHNS, SASEGT. This CDR3 region has 14 residues. Here the CDR3 reads CASSSGQGLRGYTF. The CDR3 DNA sequence: TGTGCCAGCAGTTCCGGACAGGGGCTGCGCGGCTACACCTTC.

In DNA, the CDR3 is TGTGCCAGCAGCGGAACAGGGGGCGTAAACACCATATATTTT. This translates into CASSGTGGVNTIYF. The chain has TRBV9 and TRBJ1-3; 9 nucleotides line up with TRBD1. The CDR3 extends over 14 amino acids. V lost 3 bases and J lost 6; bases outside the gene matches: 4. The germline V gene has CDR1 SGDLS and CDR2 YYNGEE.

The rearrangement uses TRBV2 and TRBJ2-1; tentative D call: TRBD2 (7 bases). Germline V gene lookup returns CDR1 SNHLY and CDR2 FYNNEI. The V end was cut by 6 bases, the J end by 0 bases, with 12 bases between. The CDR3 consists of 15 residues. CDR3: CASRSGGSSYNEQFF. The CDR3 nucleotides are TGTGCCAGCAGATCGGGGGGCAGCTCCTACAATGAGCAGTTCTTC.

The CDR3 coding sequence is TGTGCCAGCAGTGAAGTTTCTGCTTTCTTT. Amino acid sequence: CASSEVSAFF. V is TRBV6-1 and J is TRBJ1-1, with D uncertain. V lost 1 base and J 11 bases, leaving 5 bases between the germline ends. Germline CDR1 MNHNS, CDR2 SASEGT. This CDR3 spans 10 amino acids.

This clone appeared a few times. This chain joins TRBV4-1 and TRBJ2-1, with D possibly being TRBD2 (6 bases). Germline CDR1 MGHRA, CDR2 YSYEKL. V dropped 1 base and J dropped 7 bases, with 11 bases sitting between them. The CDR3 contains 14 residues. The CDR3 loop reads CASSQVKGRNEQFF. For the CDR3, the DNA is TGCGCCAGCAGCCAAGTGAAGGGGAGGAATGAGCAGTTCTTC.

The chain joins TRBV10-3 to TRBJ2-2, with D tentatively TRBD1 (6 bases). Deletions cut 2 bases from V and 6 bases from J, with 16 bases between. The CDR3 covers 16 residues. CDR1 ENHRY and CDR2 SYGVKD come from the germline V gene. The CDR3 nucleotides are TGTGCCATCAGTGAGCTGGCACAGGGCGCGGCCGGGGAGCTGTTTTTT. This translates into CAISELAQGAAGELFF.

The chain carries TRBV29-1 and TRBJ2-1; 7 bases match TRBD2. Germline loops: CDR1 SQVTM, CDR2 ANQGSEA. Trimming took 4 bases from V and 2 from J; bases not matched to a gene: 2. This CDR3 is 13 amino acids long. In DNA form, the CDR3 reads TGCAGCGTTGTGGGGGGGGCCTACAATGAGCAGTTCTTC. This codes for CSVVGGAYNEQFF.